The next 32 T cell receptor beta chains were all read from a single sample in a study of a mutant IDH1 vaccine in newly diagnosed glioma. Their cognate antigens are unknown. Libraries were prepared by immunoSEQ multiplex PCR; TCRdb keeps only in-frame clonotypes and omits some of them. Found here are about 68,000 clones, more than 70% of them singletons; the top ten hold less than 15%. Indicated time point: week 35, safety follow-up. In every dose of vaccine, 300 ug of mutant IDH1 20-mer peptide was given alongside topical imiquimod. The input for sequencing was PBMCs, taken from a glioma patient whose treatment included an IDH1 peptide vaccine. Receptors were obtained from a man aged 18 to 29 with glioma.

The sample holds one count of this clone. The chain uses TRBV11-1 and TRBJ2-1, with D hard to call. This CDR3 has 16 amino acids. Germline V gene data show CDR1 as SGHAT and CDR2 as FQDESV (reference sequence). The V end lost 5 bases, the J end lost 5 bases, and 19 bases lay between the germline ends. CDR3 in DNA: TGTGCCAGCAGCCCTCGGCCAGGCGCTTACCACAATGAGCAGTTCTTC. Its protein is CASSPRPGAYHNEQFF.

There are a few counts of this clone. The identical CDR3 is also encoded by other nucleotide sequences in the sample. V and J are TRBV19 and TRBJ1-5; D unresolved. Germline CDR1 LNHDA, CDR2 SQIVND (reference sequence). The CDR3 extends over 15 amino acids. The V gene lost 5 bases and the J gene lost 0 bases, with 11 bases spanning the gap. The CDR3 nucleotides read TGTGCCAGTAGTCCAACAGAATATAGCAATCAGCCCCAGCATTTT. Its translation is CASSPTEYSNQPQHF. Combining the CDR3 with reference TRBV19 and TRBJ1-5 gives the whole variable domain DGGITQSPKYLFRKEGQNVTLSCEQNLNHDAMYWYRQDPGQGLRLIYYSQIVNDFQKGDIAEGYSVSREKKESFPLTVTSAQKNPTAFYLCASSPTEYSNQPQHFGDGTRLSIL.

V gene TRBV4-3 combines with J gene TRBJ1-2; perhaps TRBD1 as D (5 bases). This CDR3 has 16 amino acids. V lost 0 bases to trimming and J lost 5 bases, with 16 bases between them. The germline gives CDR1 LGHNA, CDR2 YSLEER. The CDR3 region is CASSQDRGARSYGYTF. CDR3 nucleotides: TGCGCCAGCAGCCAAGACCGTGGGGCAAGAAGTTATGGCTACACCTTC.

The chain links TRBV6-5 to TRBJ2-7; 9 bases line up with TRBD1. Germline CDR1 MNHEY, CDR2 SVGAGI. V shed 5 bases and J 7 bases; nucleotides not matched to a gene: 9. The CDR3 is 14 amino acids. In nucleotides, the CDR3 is TGTGCCAGCAGTCCCGGGACAGGGCCCTTGGAGCAGTACTTC. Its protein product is CASSPGTGPLEQYF.

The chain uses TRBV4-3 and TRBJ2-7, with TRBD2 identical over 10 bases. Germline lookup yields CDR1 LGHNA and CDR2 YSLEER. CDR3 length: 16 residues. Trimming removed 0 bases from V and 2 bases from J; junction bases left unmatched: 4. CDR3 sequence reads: CASSQDPSGSTYEQYF. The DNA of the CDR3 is TGCGCCAGCAGCCAAGACCCTAGCGGGAGTACCTACGAGCAGTACTTC.

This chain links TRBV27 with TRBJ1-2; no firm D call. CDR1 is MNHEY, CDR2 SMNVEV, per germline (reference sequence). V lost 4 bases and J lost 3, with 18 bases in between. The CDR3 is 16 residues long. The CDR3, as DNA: TGTGCCAGCAGTTCGCTTCCGGGAGTTTGGTACTATGGCTACACCTTC. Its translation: CASSSLPGVWYYGYTF.

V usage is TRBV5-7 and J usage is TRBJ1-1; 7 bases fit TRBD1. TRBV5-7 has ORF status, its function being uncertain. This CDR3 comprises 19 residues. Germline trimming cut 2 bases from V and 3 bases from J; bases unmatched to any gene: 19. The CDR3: CASSFPSPHVRGQHTEAFF. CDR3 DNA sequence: TGTGCCAGCAGCTTCCCTTCTCCCCATGTGAGGGGGCAACACACTGAAGCTTTCTTT.

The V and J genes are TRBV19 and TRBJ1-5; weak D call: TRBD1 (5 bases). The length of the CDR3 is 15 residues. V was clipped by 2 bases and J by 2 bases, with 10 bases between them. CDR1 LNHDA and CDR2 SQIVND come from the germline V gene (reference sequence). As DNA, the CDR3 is TGTGCCAGTAGTATATTCAGCAGGGGCAATCAGCCCCAGCATTTT. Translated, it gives CASSIFSRGNQPQHF.

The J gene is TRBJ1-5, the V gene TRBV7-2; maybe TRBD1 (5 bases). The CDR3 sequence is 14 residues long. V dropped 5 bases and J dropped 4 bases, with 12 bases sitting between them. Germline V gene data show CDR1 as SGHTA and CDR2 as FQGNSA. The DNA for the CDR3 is TGTGCCAGCAGCCTTGGACAAATAAATCAGCCCCAGCATTTT. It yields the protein CASSLGQINQPQHF.

CDR3 amino acids: CASSQGVSGNTIYF. In DNA form, the CDR3 reads TGTGCCAGCTCACAGGGGGTGTCTGGAAACACCATATATTTT. The chain joins TRBV18 to TRBJ1-3; possible D gene TRBD1, 6 bases. This CDR3 has 14 residues. V was pared by 4 bases and J by 1 base, with 8 bases between. From germline, CDR1 is KGHSH and CDR2 LQKENI.

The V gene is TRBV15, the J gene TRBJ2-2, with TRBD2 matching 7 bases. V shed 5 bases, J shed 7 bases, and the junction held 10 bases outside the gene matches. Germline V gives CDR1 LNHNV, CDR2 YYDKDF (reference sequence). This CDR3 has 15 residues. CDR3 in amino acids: CATSQFGGGIGELFF. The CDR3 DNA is TGTGCCACCAGCCAGTTTGGCGGGGGAATCGGGGAGCTGTTTTTT.

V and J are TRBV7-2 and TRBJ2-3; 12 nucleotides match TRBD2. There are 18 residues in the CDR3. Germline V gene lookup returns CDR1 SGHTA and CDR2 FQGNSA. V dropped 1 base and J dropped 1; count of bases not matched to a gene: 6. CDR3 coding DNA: TGTGCCAGCAGCTTAGTGTCTAGCGGGAGGGCCGGCACAGATACGCAGTATTTT. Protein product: CASSLVSSGRAGTDTQYF. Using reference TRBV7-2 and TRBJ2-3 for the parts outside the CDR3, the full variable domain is GAGVSQSPSNKVTEKGKDVELRCDPISGHTALYWYRQSLGQGLEFLIYFQGNSAPDKSGLPSDRFSAERTGGSVSTLTIQRTQQEDSAVYLCASSLVSSGRAGTDTQYFGPGTRLTVL.

The CDR3, as DNA: TGTGCCAGCAGTTACTCTAGCGGCAGCACAGATACGCAGTATTTT. Translated, it gives CASSYSSGSTDTQYF. The rearrangement uses TRBV6-5 and TRBJ2-3; TRBD2 is a possible D gene (6 bases). From germline, CDR1 is MNHEY and CDR2 SVGAGI. CDR3 length equals 15 residues. Trimming cost V 0 bases and J 0 bases, with 7 bases left between them.

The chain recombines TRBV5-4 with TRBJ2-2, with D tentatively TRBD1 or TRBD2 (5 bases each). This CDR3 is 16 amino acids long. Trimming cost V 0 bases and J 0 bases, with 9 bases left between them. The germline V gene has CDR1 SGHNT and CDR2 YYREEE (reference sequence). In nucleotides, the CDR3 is TGTGCCAGCAGCTTGGTAGCGACAGCGAACACCGGGGAGCTGTTTTTT. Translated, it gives CASSLVATANTGELFF.

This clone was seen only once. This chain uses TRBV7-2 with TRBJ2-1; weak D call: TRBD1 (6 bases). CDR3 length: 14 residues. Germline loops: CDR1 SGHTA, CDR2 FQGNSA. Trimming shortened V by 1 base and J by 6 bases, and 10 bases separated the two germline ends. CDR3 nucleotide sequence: TGTGCCAGCAGCTTAGACAGGGTGCGCAATGAGCAGTTCTTC. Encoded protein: CASSLDRVRNEQFF.

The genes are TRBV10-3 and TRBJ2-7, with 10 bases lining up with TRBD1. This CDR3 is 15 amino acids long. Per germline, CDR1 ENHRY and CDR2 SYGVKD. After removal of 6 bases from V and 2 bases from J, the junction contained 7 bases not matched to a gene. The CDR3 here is CAISNRDRGPYEQYF. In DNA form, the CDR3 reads TGTGCCATCAGCAACCGGGACAGGGGACCCTACGAGCAGTACTTC.

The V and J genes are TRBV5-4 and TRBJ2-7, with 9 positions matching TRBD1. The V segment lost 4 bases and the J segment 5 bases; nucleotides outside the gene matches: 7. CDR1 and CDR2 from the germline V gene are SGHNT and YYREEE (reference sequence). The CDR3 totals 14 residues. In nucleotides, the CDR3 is TGTGCCAGCAGCCAGGGACAGGGAAGCCACGAGCAGTACTTC. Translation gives CASSQGQGSHEQYF.

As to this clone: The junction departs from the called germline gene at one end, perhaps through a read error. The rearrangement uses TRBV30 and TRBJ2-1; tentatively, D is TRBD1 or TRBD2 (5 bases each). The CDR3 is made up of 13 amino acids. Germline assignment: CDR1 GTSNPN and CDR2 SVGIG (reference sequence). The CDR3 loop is CAWSAHPRGEPFF. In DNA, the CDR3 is TGTGCCTGGAGTGCCCACCCGAGGGGCGAGCCGTTCTTC.

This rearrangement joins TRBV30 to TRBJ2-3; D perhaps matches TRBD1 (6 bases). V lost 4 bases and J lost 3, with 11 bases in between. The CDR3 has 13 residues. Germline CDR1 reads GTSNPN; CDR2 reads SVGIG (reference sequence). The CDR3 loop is CAWNYRVTDTQYF. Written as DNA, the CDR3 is TGTGCCTGGAATTACAGGGTAACAGATACGCAGTATTTT. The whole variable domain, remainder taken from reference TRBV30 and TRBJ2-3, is SQTIHQWPATLVQPVGSPLSLECTVEGTSNPNLYWYRQAAGRGLQLLFYSVGIGQISSEVPQNLSASRPQDRQFILSSKKLLLSDSGFYLCAWNYRVTDTQYFGPGTRLTVL.

In DNA, the CDR3 is TGTGCCAGCAGCTTATCGGGGAGGCAGCCCCAGCATTTT. Translating gives CASSLSGRQPQHF. This sequence joins TRBV5-6 and TRBJ1-5; D is undetermined. Trimming removed 2 bases from V and 7 bases from J, with 10 bases in between. CDR3 length: 13 amino acids. CDR1 SGHDT and CDR2 YYEEEE come from the germline V gene.

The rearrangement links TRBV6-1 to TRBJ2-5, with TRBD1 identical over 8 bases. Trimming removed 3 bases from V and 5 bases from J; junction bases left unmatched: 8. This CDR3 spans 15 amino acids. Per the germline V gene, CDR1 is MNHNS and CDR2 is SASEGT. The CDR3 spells CASSEFQGAYETQYF. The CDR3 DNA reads TGTGCCAGCAGTGAGTTCCAGGGGGCGTATGAGACCCAGTACTTC.

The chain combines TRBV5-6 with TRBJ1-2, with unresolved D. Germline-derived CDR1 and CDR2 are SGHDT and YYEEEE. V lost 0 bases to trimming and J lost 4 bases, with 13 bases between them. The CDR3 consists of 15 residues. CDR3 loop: CASSLALDGPYGYTF. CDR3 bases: TGTGCCAGCAGCTTGGCTTTAGACGGTCCCTATGGCTACACCTTC.

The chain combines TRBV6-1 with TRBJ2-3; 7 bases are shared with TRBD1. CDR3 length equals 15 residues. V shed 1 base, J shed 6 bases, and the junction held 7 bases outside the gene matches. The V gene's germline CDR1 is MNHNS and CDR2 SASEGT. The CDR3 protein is CASSEVASRGDTQYF. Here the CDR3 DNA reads TGTGCCAGCAGTGAAGTAGCTAGCAGGGGGGATACGCAGTATTTT.

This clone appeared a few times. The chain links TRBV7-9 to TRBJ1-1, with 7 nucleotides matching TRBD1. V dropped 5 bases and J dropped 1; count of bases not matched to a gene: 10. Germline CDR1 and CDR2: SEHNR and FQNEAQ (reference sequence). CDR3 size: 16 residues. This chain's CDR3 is CASSLRSGQTNTEAFF. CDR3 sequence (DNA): TGTGCCAGCAGCCTTCGCTCGGGACAGACGAACACTGAAGCTTTCTTT.

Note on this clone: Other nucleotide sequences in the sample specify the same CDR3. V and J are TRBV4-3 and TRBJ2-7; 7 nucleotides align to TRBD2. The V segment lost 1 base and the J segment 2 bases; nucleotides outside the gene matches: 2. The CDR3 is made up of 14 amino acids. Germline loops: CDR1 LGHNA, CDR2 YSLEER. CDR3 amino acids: CASSQGAGAYEQYF. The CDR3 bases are TGCGCCAGCAGCCAAGGGGCGGGGGCCTACGAGCAGTACTTC.

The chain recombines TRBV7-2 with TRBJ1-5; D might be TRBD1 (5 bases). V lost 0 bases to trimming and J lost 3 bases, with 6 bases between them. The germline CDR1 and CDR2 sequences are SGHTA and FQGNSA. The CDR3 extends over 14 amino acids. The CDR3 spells CASSLAGVNQPQHF. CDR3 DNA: TGTGCCAGCAGCTTAGCGGGGGTCAATCAGCCCCAGCATTTT.

The CDR3 region has the DNA TGTGCCAGCAGTCCCCTTCAGGGTAGCGGCTCCTACGAGCAGTACTTC. This encodes CASSPLQGSGSYEQYF. The chain joins TRBV27 to TRBJ2-7; maybe TRBD2 (6 bases). Deletions cut 5 bases from V and 0 bases from J, with 17 bases between. Germline V gene data show CDR1 as MNHEY and CDR2 as SMNVEV (reference sequence). The CDR3 spans 16 residues.

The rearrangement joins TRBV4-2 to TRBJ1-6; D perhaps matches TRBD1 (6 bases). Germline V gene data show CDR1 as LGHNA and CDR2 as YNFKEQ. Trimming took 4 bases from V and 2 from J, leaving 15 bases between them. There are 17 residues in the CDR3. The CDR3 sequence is CASSPEQGRAYNSPLHF. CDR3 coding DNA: TGTGCCAGCAGCCCTGAACAGGGAAGGGCCTATAATTCACCCCTCCACTTT.

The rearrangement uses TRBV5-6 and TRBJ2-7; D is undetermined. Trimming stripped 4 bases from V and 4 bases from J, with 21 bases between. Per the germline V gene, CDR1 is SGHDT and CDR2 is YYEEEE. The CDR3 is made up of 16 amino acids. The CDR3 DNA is TGTGCCAGCAGCCTGGCAGCGAATACCGGCCTGTACGAGCAGTACTTC. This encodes CASSLAANTGLYEQYF.

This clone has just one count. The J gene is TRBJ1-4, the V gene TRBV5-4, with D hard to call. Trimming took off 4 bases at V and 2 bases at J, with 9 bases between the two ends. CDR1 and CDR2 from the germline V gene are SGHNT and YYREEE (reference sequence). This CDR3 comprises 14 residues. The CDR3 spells CASSAGGTNEKLFF. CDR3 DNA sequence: TGTGCCAGCAGCGCGGGTGGGACTAATGAAAAACTGTTTTTT.

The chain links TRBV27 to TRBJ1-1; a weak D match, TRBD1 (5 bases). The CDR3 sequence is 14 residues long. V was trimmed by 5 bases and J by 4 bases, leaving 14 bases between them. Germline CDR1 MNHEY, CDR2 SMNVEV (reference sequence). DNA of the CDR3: TGTGCCAGCAGTCGCGGGGGTAGTGTCACTGAAGCTTTCTTT. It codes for CASSRGGSVTEAFF.

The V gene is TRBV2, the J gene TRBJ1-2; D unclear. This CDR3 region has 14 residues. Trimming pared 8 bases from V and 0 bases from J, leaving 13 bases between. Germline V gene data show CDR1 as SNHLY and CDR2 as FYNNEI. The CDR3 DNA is TGTGCCAGCGCGCGAACACAATCTAACTATGGCTACACCTTC. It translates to CASARTQSNYGYTF. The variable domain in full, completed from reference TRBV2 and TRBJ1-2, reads EPEVTQTPSHQVTQMGQEVILRCVPISNHLYFYWYRQILGQKVEFLVSFYNNEISEKSEIFDDQFSVERPDGSNFTLKIRSTKLEDSAMYFCASARTQSNYGYTFGSGTRLTVV.